These T cell receptor beta chains were read from a single sample in a study of T cell changes during pregnancy in multiple sclerosis. TCRdb's table, derived via immunoSEQ multiplex PCR, lists solely in-frame clones and lacks some. The sample lists 50,000 to 60,000 clones, about 89% seen once, with under 2% in the top ten. This material consisted of peripheral blood, taken after pregnancy. These receptors originate from a female donor with multiple sclerosis, enrolled in a pregnancy study. The CDR3 runs from the conserved cysteine through the conserved F or W. The D gene is left open where the match is weak. Expanded clones get a size class; other rows say once, few or many, or leave the size out.

NA TRBJ1-2 NA TRBV14 CASSQHRDINYGYTF TGTGCCAGCAGCCAACACCGGGACATCAACTATGGCTACACCTTC
NA TRBJ1-4 NA TRBV2 CASSELPEFNEKLFF TGTGCCAGCAGTGAACTCCCGGAGTTTAATGAAAAACTGTTTTTT
NA TRBJ2-5 NA TRBV5-8 CASSLDWVGETQYF TGTGCCAGCAGCTTGGATTGGGTCGGGGAGACCCAGTACTTC
NA TRBJ2-6 once TRBV6-5 CASSYLGARANVLTF TGTGCCAGCAGTTATCTGGGCGCCCGGGCCAACGTCCTGACTTTC
NA TRBJ2-2 once TRBV11-2 CASSLLTGPIGELFF TGTGCCAGCAGCTTACTGACAGGTCCCATCGGGGAGCTGTTTTTT
NA TRBJ2-7 once TRBV10-3 CATQQVSYEQYF TGTGCCACCCAACAGGTATCCTACGAGCAGTACTTC
NA TRBJ1-5 once TRBV5-8 CASEFWGVRNQPQHF TGTGCCAGCGAATTCTGGGGGGTGCGCAATCAGCCCCAGCATTTT
TRBD1 TRBJ1-6 NA TRBV13 CASSLDRGINSPLHF TGTGCCAGCAGCTTGGACAGGGGAATTAATTCACCCCTCCACTTT
TRBD2 TRBJ2-5 NA TRBV28 CASRTSGGLGTQYF TGTGCCAGTAGGACTAGCGGGGGGTTAGGGACCCAGTACTTC
TRBD2 TRBJ2-5 NA TRBV7-9 CASSPWGRGGTETQYF TGTGCCAGCAGCCCATGGGGGCGGGGGGGCACAGAGACCCAGTACTTC
NA TRBJ2-2 NA TRBV7-3 CASSSSAGTSNTGELFF TGTGCCAGCAGCTCCTCGGCCGGGACAAGCAACACCGGGGAGCTGTTTTTT
NA TRBJ2-3 NA TRBV11-3 CASSLGSGGNTDTQYF TGTGCCAGCAGCTTAGGCTCGGGCGGGAACACAGATACGCAGTATTTT
NA TRBJ2-7 NA TRBV5-6 CASSLDRTYEQYF TGTGCCAGCAGCTTGGACAGGACCTACGAGCAGTACTTC
NA TRBJ2-3 NA TRBV5-5 CASSSNPQWASDTQYF TGTGCCAGCAGCTCGAATCCTCAATGGGCCTCGGATACGCAGTATTTT
TRBD1 TRBJ2-2 NA TRBV19 CASTRTGGYTGELFF TGTGCCAGTACTAGGACAGGGGGATACACCGGGGAGCTGTTTTTT
TRBD1 TRBJ1-6 NA TRBV15 CATSRDRGYSPLHF TGTGCCACCAGCAGGGACAGGGGGTATTCACCCCTCCACTTT
TRBD1 TRBJ2-5 NA TRBV29-1 CSVEHRGTGPLETQYF TGCAGCGTTGAACATAGAGGGACAGGGCCGTTAGAGACCCAGTACTTC
NA TRBJ1-6 NA TRBV27 CASSLQEDYNSPLHF TGTGCCAGCAGTTTACAGGAGGACTATAATTCACCCCTCCACTTT
TRBD1 TRBJ2-7 NA TRBV7-9 CASSFGQGADEQYF TGTGCCAGCAGCTTTGGACAGGGGGCGGACGAGCAGTACTTC
TRBD1 TRBJ1-1 NA TRBV18 CATPHWTGDTEAFF TGTGCCACCCCCCATTGGACAGGGGACACTGAAGCTTTCTTT
TRBD2 TRBJ2-5 NA TRBV18 CASSPPLSSGGRIGQETQYF TGTGCCAGCTCACCACCGCTGTCTAGCGGGGGGAGGATCGGCCAAGAGACCCAGTACTTC
NA TRBJ1-4 NA TRBV4-2 CASSPRGGSTNEKLFF TGTGCCAGCAGCCCTCGCGGAGGCAGCACTAATGAAAAACTGTTTTTT
TRBD1 TRBJ1-1 NA TRBV18 CASYGQELEAFF TGTGCCAGCTATGGACAGGAGCTTGAAGCTTTCTTT
NA TRBJ1-5 once TRBV19 CASRGAAFSNQPQHF TGTGCCAGTAGGGGGGCCGCCTTTAGCAATCAGCCCCAGCATTTT
TRBD1 TRBJ2-7 NA TRBV5-8 CASSIPTGSYEQYF TGTGCCAGCAGCATACCGACAGGGAGCTACGAGCAGTACTTC
TRBD1 TRBJ2-7 NA TRBV13 CASSSYRDRGRESEQYF TGTGCCAGCAGCTCATACCGCGACAGGGGGCGTGAGTCCGAGCAGTACTTC
NA TRBJ1-3 few TRBV10-3 CAISVAAASGNTIYF TGTGCCATCAGTGTTGCCGCGGCCTCTGGAAACACCATATATTTT
NA TRBJ1-5 NA TRBV6-5 CASRGGEGNQPQHF TGTGCCAGTCGAGGGGGGGAAGGCAATCAGCCCCAGCATTTT
TRBD2 TRBJ2-1 NA TRBV9 CASSFSGGGYNEQFF TGTGCCAGCAGTTTTAGCGGGGGGGGCTACAATGAGCAGTTCTTC